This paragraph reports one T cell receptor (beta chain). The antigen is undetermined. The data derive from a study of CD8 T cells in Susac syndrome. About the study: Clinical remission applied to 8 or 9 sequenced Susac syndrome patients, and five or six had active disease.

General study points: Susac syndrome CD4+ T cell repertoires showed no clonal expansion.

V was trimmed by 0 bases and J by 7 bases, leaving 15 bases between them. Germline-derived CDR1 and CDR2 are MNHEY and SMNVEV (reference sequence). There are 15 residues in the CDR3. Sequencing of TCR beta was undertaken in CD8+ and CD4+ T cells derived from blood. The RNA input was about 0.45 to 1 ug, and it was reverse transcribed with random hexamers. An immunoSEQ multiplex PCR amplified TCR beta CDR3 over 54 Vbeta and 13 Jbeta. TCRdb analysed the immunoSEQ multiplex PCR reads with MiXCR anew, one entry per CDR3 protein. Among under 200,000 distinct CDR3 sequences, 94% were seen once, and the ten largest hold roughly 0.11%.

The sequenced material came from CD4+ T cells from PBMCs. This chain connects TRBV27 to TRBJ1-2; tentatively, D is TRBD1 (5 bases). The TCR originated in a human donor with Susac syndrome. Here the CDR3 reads CASSLSFTGRVGYTF. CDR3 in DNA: TGTGCCAGCAGTTTATCTTTTACGGGGCGTGTTGGCTACACCTTC.